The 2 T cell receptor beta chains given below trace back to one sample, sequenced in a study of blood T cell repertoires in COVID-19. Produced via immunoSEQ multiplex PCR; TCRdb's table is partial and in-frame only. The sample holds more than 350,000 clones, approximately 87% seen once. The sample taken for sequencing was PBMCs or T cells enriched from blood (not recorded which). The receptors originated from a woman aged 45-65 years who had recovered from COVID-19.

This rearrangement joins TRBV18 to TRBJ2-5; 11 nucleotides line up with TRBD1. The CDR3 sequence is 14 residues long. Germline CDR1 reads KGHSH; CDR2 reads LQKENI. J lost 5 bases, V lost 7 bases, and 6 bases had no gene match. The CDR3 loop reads CASFPRTGGETQYF. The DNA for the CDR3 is TGTGCCAGCTTTCCCCGGACAGGGGGCGAGACCCAGTACTTC.

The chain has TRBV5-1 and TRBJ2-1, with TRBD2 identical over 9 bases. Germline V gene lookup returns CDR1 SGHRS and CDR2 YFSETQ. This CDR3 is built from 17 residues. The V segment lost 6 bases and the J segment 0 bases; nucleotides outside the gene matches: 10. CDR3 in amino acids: CASTPRLAESSYNEQFF. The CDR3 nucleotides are TGCGCCAGCACCCCCCGACTAGCGGAGAGCTCCTACAATGAGCAGTTCTTC.